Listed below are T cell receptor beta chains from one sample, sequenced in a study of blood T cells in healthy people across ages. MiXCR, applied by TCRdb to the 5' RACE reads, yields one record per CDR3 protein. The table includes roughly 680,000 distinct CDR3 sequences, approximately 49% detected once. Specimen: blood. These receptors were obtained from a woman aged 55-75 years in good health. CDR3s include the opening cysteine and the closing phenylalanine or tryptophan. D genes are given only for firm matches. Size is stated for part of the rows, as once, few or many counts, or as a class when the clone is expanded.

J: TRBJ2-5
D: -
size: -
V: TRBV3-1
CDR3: CAGSQSGEQYF
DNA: TGTGCTGGCAGCCAGTCGGGGGAGCAGTACTTC

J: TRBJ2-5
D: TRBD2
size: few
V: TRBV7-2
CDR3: CASSLVSGRATETQYF
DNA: TGTGCCAGCAGCTTAGTTAGCGGGAGGGCCACAGAGACCCAGTACTTC

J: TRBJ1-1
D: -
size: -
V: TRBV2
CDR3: CASIRDMNTEAFF
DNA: TGTGCCAGCATTAGGGACATGAACACTGAAGCTTTCTTT

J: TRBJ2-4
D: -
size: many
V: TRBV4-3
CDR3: CASSQDLAPLQYF
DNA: TGCGCCAGCAGCCAGGACTTAGCGCCCCTTCAGTACTTC

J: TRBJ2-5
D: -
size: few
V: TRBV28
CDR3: CASSWPWGTAKETQYF
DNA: TGTGCCAGCAGTTGGCCCTGGGGAACAGCGAAAGAGACCCAGTACTTC

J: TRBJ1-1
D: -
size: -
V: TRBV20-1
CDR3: CSARVKNTEAFF
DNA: TGCAGTGCTAGAGTTAAGAACACTGAAGCTTTCTTT

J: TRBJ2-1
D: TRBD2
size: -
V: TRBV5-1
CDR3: CASSLTAGVDEQFF
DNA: TGCGCCAGCAGCTTGACGGCGGGAGTCGATGAGCAGTTCTTC

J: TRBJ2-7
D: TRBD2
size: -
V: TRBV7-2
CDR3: CASSLRPQGIAGPSYEQYF
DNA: TGTGCCAGCAGCTTACGGCCCCAAGGGATAGCGGGACCTTCCTACGAGCAGTACTTC

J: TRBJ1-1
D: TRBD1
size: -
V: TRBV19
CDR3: CASSIGTGRGTEAFF
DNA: TGTGCCAGTAGTATCGGGACAGGGAGGGGCACTGAAGCTTTCTTT

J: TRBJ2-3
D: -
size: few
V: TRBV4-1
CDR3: CASSQGPTDTQYF
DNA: TGCGCCAGCAGCCAGGGACCCACAGATACGCAGTATTTT

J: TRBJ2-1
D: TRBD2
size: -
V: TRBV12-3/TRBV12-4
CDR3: CASSIAGGSNEQFF
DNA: TGTGCCAGCAGCATAGCGGGAGGGTCCAATGAGCAGTTCTTC

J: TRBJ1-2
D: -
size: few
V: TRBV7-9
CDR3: CASSLTRGTDGYTF
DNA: TGTGCCAGCAGCTTAACTCGGGGGACCGATGGCTACACCTTC

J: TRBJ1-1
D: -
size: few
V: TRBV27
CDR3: CASSSRGTEAFF
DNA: TGTGCCAGCAGCTCAAGGGGTACTGAAGCTTTCTTT

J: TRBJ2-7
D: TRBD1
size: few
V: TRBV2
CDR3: CASSGPRQGANEQYF
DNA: TGTGCCAGCAGTGGGCCCAGACAGGGGGCTAACGAGCAGTACTTC

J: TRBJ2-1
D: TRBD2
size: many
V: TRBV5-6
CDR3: CASRPIAGRSYNEQFF
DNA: TGTGCCAGCAGACCTATAGCGGGACGCTCCTACAATGAGCAGTTCTTC

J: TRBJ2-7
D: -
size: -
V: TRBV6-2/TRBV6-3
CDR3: CASRRQESYEQYF
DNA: TGTGCCAGCAGGAGACAGGAATCCTACGAGCAGTACTTC

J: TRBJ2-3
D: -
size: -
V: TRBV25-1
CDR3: CASSDSSDRDRTDTQYF
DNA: TGTGCCAGCAGCGATTCCTCGGACCGAGACCGCACAGATACGCAGTATTTT

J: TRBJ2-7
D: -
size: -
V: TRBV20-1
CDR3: CSASVTPEIYEQYF
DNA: TGCAGTGCTAGTGTGACACCAGAGATATACGAGCAGTACTTC

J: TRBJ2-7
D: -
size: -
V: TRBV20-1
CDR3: CSAPSSGVYEQYF
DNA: TGCAGTGCTCCGTCCTCCGGGGTTTACGAGCAGTACTTC

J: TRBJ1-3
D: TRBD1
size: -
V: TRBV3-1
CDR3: CASSPDRVENTIYF
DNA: TGTGCCAGCAGCCCGGACAGGGTAGAGAACACCATATATTTT

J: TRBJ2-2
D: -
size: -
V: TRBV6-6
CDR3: CASSIQENTGELFF
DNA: TGTGCCAGCAGTATACAGGAGAACACCGGGGAGCTGTTTTTT

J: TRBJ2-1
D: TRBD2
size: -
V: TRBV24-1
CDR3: CATRGLADYNEQFF
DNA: TGTGCCACCAGGGGACTAGCGGACTACAATGAGCAGTTCTTC

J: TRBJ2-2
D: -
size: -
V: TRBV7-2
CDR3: CASSLNPGGGTGELFF
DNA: TGTGCCAGCAGCCTCAACCCAGGGGGGGGCACCGGGGAGCTGTTTTTT

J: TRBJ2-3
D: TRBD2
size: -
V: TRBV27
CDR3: CASSLFGAGGWKDTQYF
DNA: TGTGCCAGCAGTTTATTTGGGGCGGGAGGTTGGAAAGATACGCAGTATTTT

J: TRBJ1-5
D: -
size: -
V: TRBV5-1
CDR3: CASSLSVDQPQHF
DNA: TGCGCCAGCAGCTTGTCGGTTGATCAGCCCCAGCATTTT

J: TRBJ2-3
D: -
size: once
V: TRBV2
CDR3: CATSGQRSTDTQYF
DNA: TGTGCCACCTCCGGACAGCGAAGCACAGATACGCAGTATTTT

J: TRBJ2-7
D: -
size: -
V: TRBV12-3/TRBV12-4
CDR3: CASSSSAGGGSYEQYF
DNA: TGTGCCAGCAGTTCAAGTGCCGGGGGTGGTTCCTACGAGCAGTACTTC

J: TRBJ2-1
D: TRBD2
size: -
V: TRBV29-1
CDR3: CSGLAGGAQFF
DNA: TGCAGCGGCTTAGCGGGAGGGGCTCAGTTCTTC

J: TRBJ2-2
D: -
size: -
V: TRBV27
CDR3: CASSLPLNTGELFF
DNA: TGTGCCAGCAGTTTACCTTTGAACACCGGGGAGCTGTTTTTT

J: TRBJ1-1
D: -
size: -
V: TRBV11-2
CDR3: CASSDSVNTEAFF
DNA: TGTGCCAGCTCCGACAGCGTGAACACTGAAGCTTTCTTT

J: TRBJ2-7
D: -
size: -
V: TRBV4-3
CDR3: CASSTGMENEQYF
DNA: TGCGCCAGCAGCACGGGGATGGAGAACGAGCAGTACTTC

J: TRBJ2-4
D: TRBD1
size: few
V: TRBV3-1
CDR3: CASSSKIGTGENIQYF
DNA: TGTGCCAGCAGCTCCAAAATTGGGACAGGGGAGAACATTCAGTACTTC

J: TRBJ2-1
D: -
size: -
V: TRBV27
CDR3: CASSSRGGPLLYNEQFF
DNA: TGTGCCAGCAGTTCCCGAGGAGGGCCCCTTCTCTACAATGAGCAGTTCTTC

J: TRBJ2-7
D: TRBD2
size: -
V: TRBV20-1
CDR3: CSALRPLAGHSYEQYF
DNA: TGCAGTGCCCTTCGCCCTCTAGCGGGCCACTCCTACGAGCAGTACTTC

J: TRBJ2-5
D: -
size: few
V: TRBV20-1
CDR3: CSARDSGETQYF
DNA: TGCAGTGCTAGAGATTCCGGGGAGACCCAGTACTTC

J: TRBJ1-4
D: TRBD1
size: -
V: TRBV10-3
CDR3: CATGDSNEKLFF
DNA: TGTGCCACCGGGGACAGCAATGAAAAACTGTTTTTT

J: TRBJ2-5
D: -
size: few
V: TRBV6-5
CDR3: CASSSRFQGRQETQYF
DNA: TGTGCCAGCAGTTCACGATTTCAGGGGCGCCAAGAGACCCAGTACTTC

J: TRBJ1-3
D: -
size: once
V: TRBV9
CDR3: CAGSTSTPSPGNTIYF
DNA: TGTGCCGGCAGCACCTCGACACCGAGCCCTGGAAACACCATATATTTT

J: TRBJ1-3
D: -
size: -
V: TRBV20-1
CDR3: CSGQALSGNTIYF
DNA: TGCAGTGGACAGGCTCTTTCTGGAAACACCATATATTTT

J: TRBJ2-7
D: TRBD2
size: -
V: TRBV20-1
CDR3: CSARKTSGSLGEQYF
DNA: TGCAGTGCTAGAAAGACTAGCGGGAGTTTAGGCGAGCAGTACTTC

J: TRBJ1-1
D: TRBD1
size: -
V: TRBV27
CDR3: CASSRNRGGTEAFF
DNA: TGTGCCAGCAGTAGAAACAGGGGTGGGACTGAAGCTTTCTTT

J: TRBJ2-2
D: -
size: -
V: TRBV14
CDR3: CASSQEIVYGELFF
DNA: TGTGCCAGCAGCCAAGAGATTGTTTACGGGGAGCTGTTTTTT

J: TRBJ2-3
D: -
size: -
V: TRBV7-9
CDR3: CASSLGTEEYTDTQYF
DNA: TGTGCCAGCAGCTTAGGGACAGAGGAGTACACAGATACGCAGTATTTT

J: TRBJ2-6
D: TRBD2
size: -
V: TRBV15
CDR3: CATSTGTSRLSGANVLTF
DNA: TGTGCCACCAGCACCGGGACTAGTAGGCTCTCTGGGGCCAACGTCCTGACTTTC

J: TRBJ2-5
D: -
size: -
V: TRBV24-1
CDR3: CATSDPHQETQYF
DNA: TGTGCCACCAGTGATCCACACCAAGAGACCCAGTACTTC

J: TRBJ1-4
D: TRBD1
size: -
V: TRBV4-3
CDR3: CASSPDRGLSEKLFF
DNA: TGCGCCAGCAGCCCGGACAGGGGGTTGAGTGAAAAACTGTTTTTT

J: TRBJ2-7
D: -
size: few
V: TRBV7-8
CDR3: CASSSEGWTYEQYF
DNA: TGTGCCAGCAGCTCAGAGGGATGGACCTACGAGCAGTACTTC

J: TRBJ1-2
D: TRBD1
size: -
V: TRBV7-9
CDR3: CASSPGQGDGHTF
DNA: TGTGCCAGCAGCCCGGGACAGGGTGATGGCCACACCTTC

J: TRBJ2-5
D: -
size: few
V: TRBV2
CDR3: CATSTGYETQYF
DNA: TGTGCCACCTCAACAGGGTATGAGACCCAGTACTTC

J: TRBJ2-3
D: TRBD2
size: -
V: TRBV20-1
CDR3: CSAIFGGRAPNVPDTQYF
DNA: TGCAGTGCCATTTTTGGCGGGAGGGCCCCAAACGTCCCAGATACGCAGTATTTT

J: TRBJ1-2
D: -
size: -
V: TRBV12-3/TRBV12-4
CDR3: CASSSLQGGINGYTF
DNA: TGTGCCAGCAGTTCTCTCCAGGGAGGGATTAATGGCTACACCTTC